Following are 2 T cell receptor beta chains from one sample sequenced in a study of early T cells in non-severe SARS-CoV-2 infection. TCRdb re-called the 5' RACE reads through MiXCR, storing one row per CDR3 protein. This sample yields roughly 30,000 distinct CDR3 sequences, of which roughly 6.6% are seen a single time; 2.5% to 3% belongs to the top ten. Sequencing used whole blood. Source of these receptors: an adult who was a healthcare worker with PCR-confirmed SARS-CoV-2 infection or an uninfected control (not recorded which).

V is TRBV7-2 and J is TRBJ2-4; 12 bases map to TRBD2. CDR3 size: 19 residues. J lost 0 bases, V lost 5 bases, and 11 bases had no gene match. Germline V gives CDR1 SGHTA, CDR2 FQGNSA. The CDR3 DNA is TGTGCCAGCAGCCTCGGACTAGCGGGGTATAGAGAAGCCAAAAACATTCAGTACTTC. It translates to CASSLGLAGYREAKNIQYF. The full variable domain, completed using reference TRBV7-2 and TRBJ2-4, is GAGVSQSPSNKVTEKGKDVELRCDPISGHTALYWYRQSLGQGLEFLIYFQGNSAPDKSGLPSDRFSAERTGGSVSTLTIQRTQQEDSAVYLCASSLGLAGYREAKNIQYFGAGTRLSVL.

This clonotype was observed many times. V gene TRBV10-2 combines with J gene TRBJ2-7, with 7 bases aligning to TRBD1. V shed 7 bases and J 2 bases; nucleotides not matched to a gene: 8. This CDR3 is built from 14 residues. CDR1 is WSHSY and CDR2 is SAAADI in the germline V gene. CDR3 loop: CASMRQGPAYEQYF. For the CDR3, the DNA is TGCGCCAGCATGCGACAGGGTCCAGCCTACGAGCAGTACTTC.